These 10 T cell receptor beta chains were all obtained from the same sample, sequenced in a study of blood T cells in healthy people across ages (dated by TCRdb to the mid-2010s). Receptor libraries were prepared by 5' RACE. These reads were obtained on an Illumina HiSeq 2500. The second PCR ran for roughly 7 to 11 cycles and used a J-beta primer mix along with a sample-barcoded 5' primer. The public reads were reprocessed in TCRdb via fastp at Q25 and MiXCR, keeping in-frame beta chains. When rows share a CDR3 protein, they turn into one entry using the most common DNA and genes. For this sample the table gives over 1,300,000 distinct CDR3 sequences, of which approximately 59% were detected only once. Jointly, the top ten make up 6.5% to 8.5% of the sample. Sequenced material: blood. The origin of the receptors is a man aged 18 to 35 in good health.

This chain joins TRBV18 and TRBJ2-7; no clear D gene. This CDR3 comprises 15 residues. CDR1 KGHSH and CDR2 LQKENI come from the germline V gene. V gave up 2 bases and J gave up 3 bases, with 14 bases separating them. The CDR3 DNA sequence: TGTGCCAGCTCACCAGATCTTCCCGCCGGCTACGAGCAGTACTTC. It yields the protein CASSPDLPAGYEQYF.

This clonotype has only one observation. The chain is built from TRBV20-1 and TRBJ2-7; D possibly matches TRBD1 or TRBD2 (5 bases each). The CDR3 length is 13 residues. Germline V gene lookup returns CDR1 DFQATT and CDR2 SNEGSKA (reference sequence). Deletions cut 6 bases from V and 2 bases from J, with 14 bases between. The CDR3 bases are TGCAGTGCGCCCTGGGACGGCGCCTACGAGCAGTACTTC. The encoded protein is CSAPWDGAYEQYF.

This clonotype was seen a handful of times. The V gene is TRBV20-1, the J gene TRBJ2-5; 8 bases match TRBD1. From germline, CDR1 is DFQATT and CDR2 SNEGSKA (reference sequence). The trim removed 3 bases at V and 4 bases at J, leaving 1 base unmatched. The CDR3 runs 12 residues. CDR3 sequence (DNA): TGCAGTGCTAGTCAGGGGGCAGAGACCCAGTACTTC. This codes for CSASQGAETQYF.

This clonotype was recorded a few times. V and J are TRBV27 and TRBJ2-5; a possible D gene is TRBD1 (6 bases). Trimming pared 6 bases from V and 3 bases from J, leaving 11 bases between. This CDR3 contains 13 residues. Germline lookup yields CDR1 MNHEY and CDR2 SMNVEV (reference sequence). The CDR3 sequence is CASSSGQKETQYF. DNA of the CDR3: TGTGCCAGCAGCTCCGGACAGAAAGAGACCCAGTACTTC.

The chain recombines TRBV6-2 or TRBV6-3 with TRBJ2-3; D is unresolved. Trimming stripped 6 bases from V and 0 bases from J, with 16 bases between. CDR3 length equals 16 residues. The germline gives CDR1 MNHEY, CDR2 SVGEGT. The CDR3 coding sequence is TGTGCCAGCAGCCCTCCGACCCAAATAAGCACAGATACGCAGTATTTT. It codes for CASSPPTQISTDTQYF.

This sequence joins TRBV6-6 and TRBJ2-7; D might be TRBD1 or TRBD2, each matching 6 bases. Germline V gene lookup returns CDR1 MNHNY and CDR2 SVGAGI (reference sequence). Trimming shortened V by 0 bases and J by 7 bases, and 13 bases separated the two germline ends. The CDR3 runs to 14 residues. The CDR3 bases are TGTGCCAGCAGTTACTCTCGGGAGAGGGGGGAGCAGTACTTC. This translates into CASSYSRERGEQYF.

The rearrangement joins TRBV20-1 to TRBJ2-5; 10 bases match TRBD1. The CDR3 is made up of 14 amino acids. J lost 5 bases, V lost 4 bases, and 7 bases had no gene match. CDR1 and CDR2 from the germline V gene are DFQATT and SNEGSKA (reference sequence). The CDR3 here is CSAIRQGAGETQYF. CDR3 coding DNA: TGCAGTGCTATCCGACAGGGGGCAGGGGAGACCCAGTACTTC.

In this sample, this clonotype turned up a few times. V and J are TRBV20-1 and TRBJ2-3, with 9 positions matching TRBD2. The V gene end was trimmed by 5 bases and the J gene end by 4 bases; junction bases not matched to a gene: 7. Germline V gives CDR1 DFQATT, CDR2 SNEGSKA (reference sequence). The CDR3 is 14 amino acids. CDR3 sequence (DNA): TGCAGTGCTTTAGCGGGAGTCATGGCAGATACGCAGTATTTT. Its translation: CSALAGVMADTQYF.

This clonotype was observed a handful of times. The rearrangement links TRBV5-1 to TRBJ2-5; D is unresolved. The tail of the sequence fits TRBJ2-7 better, so the J call may be wrong. CDR3 length: 13 residues. The germline V gene has CDR1 SGHRS and CDR2 YFSETQ. The CDR3 region is CASSWSDTYEQYF. As DNA, the CDR3 is TGCGCCAGCAGCTGGAGCGACACGTACGAGCAGTACTTC.

This clonotype appeared a few times. The chain employs TRBV6-6 and TRBJ2-1, with 7 bases fitting TRBD1. V shed 11 bases and J 6 bases; nucleotides not matched to a gene: 13. Germline V gene sequence: CDR1 MNHNY, CDR2 SVGAGI (reference sequence). The CDR3 loop spans 14 amino acids. As DNA, the CDR3 is TGTGCCGTACGTCTTGACAGGGCCGGCAATGAGCAGTTCTTC. Translated, it gives CAVRLDRAGNEQFF.